This TCR beta chain was identified in a study of tumor-infiltrating lymphocytes in primary liver carcinoma. Findings and caveats of the study: For tumor-adjacent and tumor-blood pairs, overlap was less than that seen for tumor region pairs. Tumor top-250-clone fractions significantly exceeded those of blood (p = 0.039).

Production of TCR beta cDNA used around 460 ng total RNA together with a constant-region primer. What produced the TCR beta libraries was three nested multiplex PCR rounds using slightly modified ARM-PCR. TCRdb independently ran MiXCR on the multiplex PCR reads; one entry per CDR3 protein. The table has 55,000 or so distinct CDR3 sequences, less than 75% seen once; the top ten hold approximately 54%. Extraction of RNA together with DNA used 20-30 mg of unsorted bulk tissue. Patients carried chronic HBV infection without prior treatment. There were over 85% viable tumor cells in every single sample of tumor. In regard to this clonotype: The antigen is unknown. One end of the junction is discordant with germline, which a read error may explain.

This clonotype was sampled from a man in his forties with primary liver carcinoma and hepatitis B virus infection. Sequencing was performed on liver tumor tissue from sampling region 2. The subset is: tumor region T2, inferior pole.

The CDR3 region is CASSLDTQNIQHF. The CDR3 DNA follows: TGTGCCAGCAGCTTAGACACCCAAAACATTCAGCACTTC. This rearrangement joins TRBV7-9 to TRBJ2-4; D is unclear. Per germline, CDR1 SEHNR and CDR2 FQNEAQ (reference sequence). This CDR3 contains 13 residues.